This T cell receptor (beta chain) was identified in a study of T cells in tuberculosis. Latent tuberculosis screening used tuberculin skin test and IGRA at entry. A remark on this clone: Its cognate antigen is unknown.

This CDR3 has 15 residues. Germline values: CDR1 MNHNS, CDR2 SASEGT. The junction had 3 bases not matched to a gene; V was cut back by 4 bases and J by 1 base. Produced via immunoSEQ multiplex PCR; TCRdb's table is partial and in-frame only. Here the sample spans some 41,000 clones, around 94% being singletons. Study-wide results and caveats: Active tuberculosis patients had shorter CDR3-alpha; the beta difference was nonsignificant.

This clonotype originated in a donor aged 10 to 29 with latent tuberculosis or without tuberculosis infection. Some clones in this sample may be carry-over from other donors' samples. V and J are TRBV6-1 and TRBJ2-7; 11 bases align to TRBD2. Source material: PBMCs. CDR3 bases: TGTGCCAGCAGTGCGGGACTAGCGGTATCCTACGAGCAGTACTTC. It yields the protein CASSAGLAVSYEQYF.